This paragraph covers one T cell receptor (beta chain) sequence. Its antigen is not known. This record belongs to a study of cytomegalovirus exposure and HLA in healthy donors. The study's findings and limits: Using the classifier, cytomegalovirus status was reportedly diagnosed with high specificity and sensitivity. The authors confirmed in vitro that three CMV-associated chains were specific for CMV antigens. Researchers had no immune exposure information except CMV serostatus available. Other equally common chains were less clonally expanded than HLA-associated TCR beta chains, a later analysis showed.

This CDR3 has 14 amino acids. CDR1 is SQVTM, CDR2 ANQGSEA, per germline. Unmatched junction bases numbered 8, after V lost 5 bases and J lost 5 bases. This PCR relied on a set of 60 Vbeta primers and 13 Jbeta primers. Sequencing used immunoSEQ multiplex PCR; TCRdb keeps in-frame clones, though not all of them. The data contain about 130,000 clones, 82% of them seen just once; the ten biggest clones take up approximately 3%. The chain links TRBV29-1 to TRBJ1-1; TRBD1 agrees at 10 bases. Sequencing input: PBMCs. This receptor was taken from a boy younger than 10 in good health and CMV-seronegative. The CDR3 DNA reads TGCAGCGTTATCGTGAGGACAGGGGGGACTGAAGCTTTCTTT. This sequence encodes CSVIVRTGGTEAFF.